These T cell receptor beta chains were read from a single sample in a study of blood T cell repertoires in COVID-19. Produced via immunoSEQ multiplex PCR; TCRdb's table is partial and in-frame only. The table records hundreds of thousands of clones, roughly 89% of them present only once. The sequenced material came from PBMCs or T cells enriched from blood (not recorded which). Every receptor here comes from a woman aged 18 to 35 with acute COVID-19. CDR3s include the opening cysteine and the closing phenylalanine or tryptophan. A D gene is named only where the DNA matches it firmly. Rows may omit the clone size; those that give it use once, few, many or a size class.

d_gene,abundance,j_gene,v_gene,CDR3aa
TRBD2,.,TRBJ2-1,TRBV11-2,CASSGRRTSGQWHNEQFF
.,.,TRBJ1-2,TRBV5-1,CASSLDAAIYGYTF
.,.,TRBJ1-1,TRBV30,CAWSGHMNTEAFF
TRBD2,.,TRBJ2-1,TRBV10-1,CASRAGGAGEQFF
.,.,TRBJ1-6,TRBV27,CASSFLENSPLHF
TRBD1,.,TRBJ1-1,TRBV7-8,CASSYPGGSAEAFF
TRBD1,.,TRBJ1-2,TRBV14,CASSRPGTGGGGELYGYTF
TRBD1,.,TRBJ2-1,TRBV24-1,CATSGYRGEQFF
TRBD2,.,TRBJ2-3,TRBV5-4,CASSPARREGGTDTQYF
.,once,TRBJ2-7,TRBV6-5,CASTYVGSGGLREQYF
TRBD2,.,TRBJ2-7,TRBV4-1,CASSSAGVGEQYF
TRBD1,.,TRBJ1-2,TRBV11-2,CASSFPGGAGGYTF
TRBD2,.,TRBJ2-6,TRBV29-1,CSPSGLAGGPLSGANVLTF
TRBD1,.,TRBJ1-4,TRBV27,CASSSTGGHSTNEKLFF
.,.,TRBJ2-3,TRBV18,CASSPPRGDTQYF
TRBD2,.,TRBJ2-5,TRBV7-9,CASSLDGTSQETQYF
TRBD1,.,TRBJ1-2,TRBV6-6,CASSLSSGQGVNGYTF
.,.,TRBJ2-1,TRBV28,CASSIQGNEQFF
TRBD1,.,TRBJ2-6,TRBV27,CASSPWTGGSSGANVLTF
.,.,TRBJ1-4,TRBV4-2,CASSQTNNEKLFF
.,.,TRBJ1-2,TRBV10-3,CAISESTGSLGGYTF
TRBD2,.,TRBJ2-3,TRBV7-8,CASSLKGGSTDTQYF
.,.,TRBJ2-1,TRBV15,CATSRDGAGAANEQFF
TRBD1,.,TRBJ1-2,TRBV19,CASSPGGFGYTF
TRBD2,.,TRBJ2-5,TRBV29-1,CSVDAGGFQETQYF
TRBD1,.,TRBJ1-1,TRBV9,CASSEAGGRSEAFF
.,.,TRBJ2-3,TRBV27,CASSFNTDTQYF
.,.,TRBJ1-4,TRBV5-1,CASSLGQFNEKLFF
TRBD2,.,TRBJ2-3,TRBV7-9,CASSPPLLAVPEERDTQYF
.,.,TRBJ2-3,TRBV10-3,CAISESIGTLGLLTTDTQYF
.,once,TRBJ2-7,TRBV5-1,CASSFWRLGPQYF
.,.,TRBJ2-2,TRBV18,CASSSPNSRDSGELFF
TRBD1,.,TRBJ1-5,TRBV7-9,CASSLAIGRVQGENQPQHF